The entry below describes one TCR beta chain. Its antigen is not identified. CDR1 DFQATT and CDR2 SNEGSKA come from the germline V gene (reference sequence). V lost 6 bases, J lost 5 bases, and 11 bases stayed unmatched. CDR3 length equals 16 residues. Together with a sample-barcoded 5' primer, a J-beta primer mix was included in a second PCR lasting roughly 7 to 11 cycles. Per-sample output comprised a minimum of 2.5 million paired-end reads containing CDR3. In TCRdb, the 5' RACE reads were re-called with MiXCR into one record per CDR3 protein. The table lists around 1.5 million distinct CDR3 sequences, about 31% of them singletons. The data originate from a study of blood T cells in healthy people across ages. Findings and limits, study-wide: TCR beta diversity was tightly associated with the proportion of naive T cells.

The sample was blood. This clonotype was obtained from a woman aged 25 to 39 in good health. This chain connects TRBV20-1 to TRBJ2-3, with TRBD2 matching 13 bases. CDR3 sequence: CSASLLAGGRQDTQYF. The CDR3 region has the DNA TGCAGTGCGTCATTACTAGCGGGAGGGCGTCAAGATACGCAGTATTTT.